The following is a T cell receptor beta chain sequence with its context. CDR1 GTSNPN and CDR2 SVGIG come from the germline V gene (reference sequence). This CDR3 is built from 16 residues. V was cut by 1 base and J by 0 bases, with 13 bases left in between. These data originate in a study of blood T cell repertoires in COVID-19. Data came from immunoSEQ multiplex PCR; TCRdb stores just in-frame clones and leaves some out. The repertoire holds about 110,000 clones, with around 76% as singletons. The V and J genes are TRBV30 and TRBJ1-3; D is perhaps TRBD1 (5 bases). This clonotype was obtained from a woman aged 70-85 years with acute or convalescent COVID-19. Sequenced: peripheral blood. The CDR3, as DNA: TGTGCCTGGAGTGACCGCGCAGGGTACTCTGGAAACACCATATATTTT. As protein: CAWSDRAGYSGNTIYF.